Sequencing of this TCR beta chain was carried out in a study of shared clonotypes between healthy human individuals. Study-level background: The people who gave samples were a couple of women and three men aged 18 to 49.

Libraries were prepared by immunoSEQ multiplex PCR; TCRdb keeps only in-frame clonotypes and omits some of them. The sample contains about 2,500,000 clones, about 92% of which appear only once. Donors, healthy HIV-negative adults, lacked recent acute infections or vaccinations. All participating donors were Caucasian adults from Nashville, Tennessee. The sample comprised naive CD4+ T cells sorted from blood. Regarding subset: CD45RA+ positively selected. The origin of this receptor is a man younger than 35 in good health.

CDR3 in amino acids: CASSITDTQYF. The CDR3 region has the DNA TGTGCCAGCAGCATAACAGATACGCAGTATTTT. The rearrangement joins TRBV7-2 to TRBJ2-3; unclear D gene. The CDR3 consists of 11 residues. CDR1 is SGHTA and CDR2 is FQGNSA in the germline V gene. V lost 5 bases to trimming and J lost 3 bases, with 3 bases between them.